The 17 T cell receptor beta chains below were found in one sample sequenced in a study of blood T cell repertoires in COVID-19. The method was immunoSEQ multiplex PCR; TCRdb's version includes in-frame clones alone and lacks a portion of them. The table has almost 400,000 clones, about 87% seen once. Material: peripheral blood. Every receptor here comes from a woman aged 55 to 70 with COVID-19, enrolled during active disease.

The chain couples TRBV7-2 to TRBJ1-1; a possible D gene is TRBD1 (6 bases). The V and J ends lost 3 bases and 4 bases respectively, with 12 bases between them. From germline, CDR1 is SGHTA and CDR2 FQGNSA. This CDR3 region has 14 residues. CDR3 loop: CASSLQGGVTEAFF. The DNA for the CDR3 is TGTGCCAGCAGCTTGCAAGGGGGTGTCACTGAAGCTTTCTTT.

The rearrangement joins TRBV11-2 to TRBJ2-7, with 7 bases lining up with TRBD2. The CDR3 has 16 amino acids. Per the germline V gene, CDR1 is SGHAT and CDR2 is FQNNGV. The V segment lost 0 bases and the J segment 1 base; nucleotides outside the gene matches: 6. CDR3 in DNA: TGTGCCAGCAGCTTAGATGGGACTACCGTTTCCTACGAGCAGTACTTC. As protein: CASSLDGTTVSYEQYF. Full variable domain (missing parts from reference TRBV11-2 and TRBJ2-7): EAGVAQSPRYKIIEKRQSVAFWCNPISGHATLYWYQQILGQGPKLLIQFQNNGVVDDSQLPKDRFSAERLKGVDSTLKIQPAKLEDSAVYLCASSLDGTTVSYEQYFGPGTRLTVT.

The chain has TRBV28 and TRBJ1-3; D unresolved. The CDR3 sequence is 15 residues long. Germline lookup yields CDR1 MDHEN and CDR2 SYDVKM. The V gene lost 7 bases and the J gene lost 3 bases, with 16 bases spanning the gap. This CDR3 reads CASIPLMGFGNTIYF. The CDR3 nucleotides read TGTGCCAGCATTCCCCTCATGGGCTTTGGAAACACCATATATTTT.

This clone appeared a single time. This chain joins TRBV6-5 and TRBJ1-1; 8 nucleotides match TRBD1. Trimming at V came to 5 bases and at J to 5 bases, leaving 10 bases not matched to a gene. The CDR3 loop spans 15 amino acids. CDR1 and CDR2 from the germline V gene are MNHEY and SVGAGI. The chain's CDR3 is CASSQTRGPGTEAFF. In nucleotides, the CDR3 is TGTGCCAGCAGTCAAACCAGGGGGCCGGGAACTGAAGCTTTCTTT.

In nucleotides, the CDR3 is TGTGCCAGTAGTATATGGGTCCGGGTTAACCCTGGGGGCTACACCTTC. Protein product: CASSIWVRVNPGGYTF. The chain links TRBV19 to TRBJ1-2; D gene uncertain. The ends were cut back, 2 bases at V and 8 bases at J, with 21 bases in the middle. CDR1 is LNHDA, CDR2 SQIVND, per germline (reference sequence). The CDR3 is made up of 16 amino acids.

The V gene is TRBV5-4, the J gene TRBJ1-2, with TRBD1 identical over 7 bases. The CDR3 has 13 amino acids. The V gene's germline CDR1 is SGHNT and CDR2 YYREEE (reference sequence). After removal of 1 base from V and 4 bases from J, the junction contained 1 base not matched to a gene. CDR3 in DNA: TGTGCCAGCAGCTTGCCAGGGGGCTATGGCTACACCTTC. Amino acid sequence: CASSLPGGYGYTF.

The chain uses TRBV3-1 (or the pseudogene TRBV3-2) and TRBJ2-1; D is possibly TRBD2 (5 bases). V gave up 3 bases and J gave up 10 bases, with 10 bases separating them. Germline V gives CDR1 LGHDT, CDR2 YNNKEL (reference sequence). CDR3 size: 12 residues. The CDR3 DNA reads TGTGCCAGCAGCCAGGGGAGTTGGGAGCAGTTCTTC. Encoded protein: CASSQGSWEQFF.

As to this clone: An end of the junction does not agree with germline; a read error may underlie this. The gene calls are TRBV7-9 and TRBJ2-2, with 7 bases lining up with TRBD2. The germline CDR1 and CDR2 sequences are SEHNR and FQNEAQ (reference sequence). The CDR3 consists of 15 residues. CDR3 sequence reads: CASRLERGRTGELFF. DNA for the CDR3: TGTGCCAGCAGGTTAGAGCGGGGACGCACCGGGGAGCTGTTTTTT.

CDR3 DNA: TGTGCCAGCAGCCAGCAGGGGTATACCGGGGAGCTGTTTTTT. Translation gives CASSQQGYTGELFF. The chain uses TRBV14 and TRBJ2-2; TRBD1 is a possible D gene (6 bases). This CDR3 is 14 amino acids long. V shed 3 bases and J shed 5 bases, with 10 bases lying between them. The germline gives CDR1 SGHDN, CDR2 FVKESK.

The chain joins TRBV25-1 to TRBJ2-5, with 11 bases that match TRBD1. The V gene end was trimmed by 2 bases and the J gene end by 3 bases; junction bases not matched to a gene: 2. The CDR3 runs 15 residues. Per the germline V gene, CDR1 is MGHDK and CDR2 is SYGVNS. The CDR3 nucleotides read TGTGCCAGCAGTGAAGGGACAGGGGGGAAAGAGACCCAGTACTTC. Encoded protein: CASSEGTGGKETQYF. Complete variable domain (other parts from reference TRBV25-1 and TRBJ2-5): EADIYQTPRYLVIGTGKKITLECSQTMGHDKMYWYQQDPGMELHLIHYSYGVNSTEKGDLSSESTVSRIRTEHFPLTLESARPSHTSQYLCASSEGTGGKETQYFGPGTRLLVL.

The gene calls are TRBV11-2 and TRBJ2-7; TRBD1 matches 9 bases. V shed 5 bases, J shed 10 bases, and the junction held 9 bases outside the gene matches. The CDR3 is 13 residues long. Germline V gene sequence: CDR1 SGHAT, CDR2 FQNNGV. CDR3: CASSQGQGGQQYF. The CDR3 DNA is TGTGCCAGCAGCCAGGGACAGGGAGGGCAACAGTACTTC.

This rearrangement joins TRBV7-3 to TRBJ2-2; a possible D gene is TRBD1 (5 bases). The CDR3 length is 16 residues. Germline CDR1 reads SGHTA; CDR2 reads FQGTGA. Between the trimmed V and J ends, which lost 0 bases and 5 bases, there was a span of 13 bases. CDR3: CASSLTGRARTGELFF. CDR3 DNA: TGTGCCAGCAGCTTAACGGGCAGGGCGAGGACCGGGGAGCTGTTTTTT. The complete variable domain, with remaining parts taken from reference TRBV7-3 and TRBJ2-2, reads GAGVSQTPSNKVTEKGKYVELRCDPISGHTALYWYRQSLGQGPEFLIYFQGTGAADDSGLPNDRFFAVRPEGSVSTLKIQRTERGDSAVYLCASSLTGRARTGELFFGEGSRLTVL.

This rearrangement joins TRBV7-2 to TRBJ1-2, with D maybe TRBD1 (5 bases). The CDR3 consists of 15 residues. The germline V gene encodes CDR1 SGHTA and CDR2 FQGNSA. V dropped 7 bases and J dropped 4 bases, with 19 bases sitting between them. The CDR3 DNA is TGTGCCAGCACCTCCCCGGGGGAGGAAGTCTATGGCTACACCTTC. It yields the protein CASTSPGEEVYGYTF.

In DNA form, the CDR3 reads TGTGCCAGTACTGGGGGCGGGTCCGGAGAGACCCAGTACTTC. It is translated as CASTGGGSGETQYF. The gene calls are TRBV19 and TRBJ2-5; perhaps TRBD1 as D (6 bases). This CDR3 is built from 14 residues. CDR1 and CDR2 from the germline V gene are LNHDA and SQIVND (reference sequence). The V and J ends lost 7 bases and 4 bases respectively, with 16 bases between them.

This chain connects TRBV5-1 to TRBJ1-1; D may be TRBD1 (6 bases). V shed 0 bases and J shed 6 bases, with 15 bases lying between them. CDR1 is SGHRS and CDR2 is YFSETQ in the germline V gene. The length of the CDR3 is 15 residues. The CDR3 bases are TGCGCCAGCAGCTTGGAAGGGGGTAAGGTTTCTGAAGCTTTCTTT. Protein product: CASSLEGGKVSEAFF.

The gene calls are TRBV21-1 and TRBJ2-1; the table's D call TRBD2 went unverified against the DNA. TRBV21-1 is a pseudogene. The CDR3 is 15 residues long. This CDR3 is CACSGLAGGEPEQFF. CDR3 coding DNA: TGTGCCTGCTCGGGACTAGCGGGGGGGGAGCCTGAGCAGTTCTTC.

This clone was counted a few times. The gene calls are TRBV5-1 and TRBJ1-1, with 7 nucleotides matching TRBD1. Trimming removed 3 bases from V and 0 bases from J; junction bases left unmatched: 14. This CDR3 region has 18 residues. The germline CDR1 and CDR2 sequences are SGHRS and YFSETQ. As DNA, the CDR3 is TGCGCCAGCAGCTCGCGGGACAGAGAACGACCAATGAACACTGAAGCTTTCTTT. It translates to CASSSRDRERPMNTEAFF. The full variable domain, rest sourced from reference TRBV5-1 and TRBJ1-1, is KAGVTQTPRYLIKTRGQQVTLSCSPISGHRSVSWYQQTPGQGLQFLFEYFSETQRNKGNFPGRFSGRQFSNSRSEMNVSTLELGDSALYLCASSSRDRERPMNTEAFFGQGTRLTVV.